A single sample is the source of the 5 T cell receptor beta chains below, sequenced in a study of blood T cells in healthy people across ages. The use of a sample-barcoded 5' primer and a J-beta primer mix characterized a second PCR of roughly 7 to 11 cycles. TCRdb called the 5' RACE reads again in MiXCR, with one record for every CDR3 protein. Here the sample spans about a million distinct CDR3 sequences, roughly 50% being singletons. Sequenced sample: blood. These receptors originate from a woman in her sixties or seventies in good health.

This clonotype was seen a handful of times. The chain carries TRBV18 and TRBJ2-5; unclear D gene. V lost 4 bases, J lost 1 base, and 7 bases lay in between. CDR3 size: 13 residues. The germline CDR1 and CDR2 sequences are KGHSH and LQKENI. The DNA for the CDR3 is TGTGCCAGCTCACGACTGCTCCAAGAGACCCAGTACTTC. This codes for CASSRLLQETQYF.

In this sample, this clonotype turned up a few times. The chain has TRBV7-9 and TRBJ2-7, with 8 bases matching TRBD1. The CDR3 runs 11 residues. The J segment lost 8 bases and the V segment lost 7 bases, leaving 4 bases of the junction unmatched. Germline values: CDR1 SEHNR, CDR2 FQNEAQ (reference sequence). The CDR3 DNA reads TGTGCCAGCACGGCAGGGGGCAAGCAGTACTTC. Its protein product is CASTAGGKQYF.

This clonotype showed up just a few times. The V gene is TRBV10-2, the J gene TRBJ2-7; TRBD2 is a possible D gene (6 bases). The CDR3 is 16 amino acids. Between the trimmed V and J ends, which lost 4 bases and 3 bases, there was a span of 19 bases. CDR1 and CDR2 from the germline V gene are WSHSY and SAAADI. DNA of the CDR3: TGCGCCAGCAGTGTGGTCCCGTTGCGGGATAACTACGAGCAGTACTTC. Protein sequence: CASSVVPLRDNYEQYF.

The chain combines TRBV12-3 or TRBV12-4 with TRBJ1-2; D uncertain. The CDR3 covers 15 residues. The ends were cut back, 3 bases at V and 7 bases at J, with 18 bases in the middle. CDR3 amino acids: CASSFGVSRVSGYTF. CDR3 nucleotide sequence: TGTGCCAGCAGTTTCGGGGTCTCTAGAGTCTCTGGCTACACCTTC.

This clonotype was counted ten times or more. Here the CDR3 DNA reads TGTGCCACCAGCAGGGGCCCAGGGCGCGAAGGCTACACCTTC. Protein product: CATSRGPGREGYTF. The rearrangement uses TRBV15 and TRBJ1-2; tentatively, D is TRBD1 (5 bases). The CDR3 length is 14 residues. CDR1 and CDR2 (germline): LNHNV, YYDKDF (reference sequence). V was clipped by 3 bases and J by 8 bases, with 16 bases between them.